Presented here are 31 T cell receptor beta chains from one specimen sequenced in a study of cytomegalovirus exposure and HLA in healthy donors. Vbeta (60) and Jbeta (13) primers were used in the PCR. Here immunoSEQ multiplex PCR was the method, and the copy in TCRdb shows in-frame clones only, minus some. The sample holds roughly 53,000 clones. What was sequenced was PBMCs. The receptor source for this set is a female donor in good health and CMV-seronegative.

The chain is built from TRBV11-2 and TRBJ2-2; D not resolved. This CDR3 spans 16 amino acids. V was cut by 3 bases and J by 6 bases, with 17 bases left in between. Germline V gene sequence: CDR1 SGHAT, CDR2 FQNNGV. DNA of the CDR3: TGTGCCAGCAGCTTCCCCTTGTCGGTAGTTCCCGGGGAGCTGTTTTTT. It encodes CASSFPLSVVPGELFF.

V and J are TRBV13 and TRBJ2-7; 14 bases fit TRBD2. This CDR3 is built from 17 residues. V shed 5 bases, J shed 7 bases, and the junction held 13 bases outside the gene matches. From germline, CDR1 is PRHDT and CDR2 FYEKMQ (reference sequence). This chain's CDR3 is CASSPPGGLAGVHEQYF. The CDR3 DNA follows: TGTGCCAGCAGCCCCCCTGGGGGACTAGCGGGAGTTCATGAGCAGTACTTC.

This sequence joins TRBV2 and TRBJ1-2; 8 bases agree with TRBD1. CDR1 and CDR2 (germline): SNHLY, FYNNEI. This CDR3 is built from 14 residues. V shed 6 bases and J 6 bases; nucleotides not matched to a gene: 9. The CDR3 DNA sequence: TGTGCCAGCAGGCGCTCGGGACAGGCTGATGGCTACACCTTC. Protein: CASRRSGQADGYTF.

The chain has TRBV4-2 and TRBJ2-7, with 8 positions matching TRBD2. With 0 bases clipped from V and 4 bases from J, the junction kept 8 bases outside the gene matches. The V gene's germline CDR1 is LGHNA and CDR2 YNFKEQ. The length of the CDR3 is 16 residues. The CDR3 sequence: CASSQDGLAGLYEQYF. In DNA form, the CDR3 reads TGTGCCAGCAGCCAAGATGGCCTAGCGGGCTTGTACGAGCAGTACTTC.

The chain links TRBV30 to TRBJ1-3; 11 positions match TRBD1. This CDR3 has 17 amino acids. The germline V gene has CDR1 GTSNPN and CDR2 SVGIG (reference sequence). V lost 4 bases, J lost 0 bases, and 8 bases stayed unmatched. The CDR3, as DNA: TGTGCCTGGACGCCGGGACAGGGGGTGATCTCTGGAAACACCATATATTTT. Protein product: CAWTPGQGVISGNTIYF.

This chain connects TRBV29-1 to TRBJ1-1; weak D call: TRBD1 (5 bases). The CDR3 extends over 16 amino acids. Trimming took off 4 bases at V and 1 base at J, with 19 bases between the two ends. Looked up from germline, CDR1 is SQVTM and CDR2 is ANQGSEA. This CDR3 reads CSVGFGKGLKNTEAFF. The CDR3 bases are TGCAGCGTTGGCTTTGGTAAGGGGCTAAAGAACACTGAAGCTTTCTTT.

The J gene is TRBJ1-5, the V gene TRBV6-6, with TRBD1 identical over 7 bases. This CDR3 is 16 amino acids long. Germline V gives CDR1 MNHNY, CDR2 SVGAGI (reference sequence). The junction had 15 bases not matched to a gene; V was cut back by 6 bases and J by 7 bases. Here the CDR3 reads CASSTTGQRFRQPQHF. In DNA, the CDR3 is TGTGCCAGCAGCACCACGGGACAGAGATTCCGGCAGCCCCAGCATTTT.

The chain carries TRBV6-5 and TRBJ2-7, with 9 bases matching TRBD1. The CDR3 sequence is 13 residues long. Trimming at V came to 5 bases and at J to 3 bases, leaving 2 bases not matched to a gene. Germline CDR1 and CDR2: MNHEY and SVGAGI. The CDR3 spells CASSRQGVYEQYF. DNA of the CDR3: TGTGCCAGCAGTAGACAGGGGGTCTACGAGCAGTACTTC.

The rearrangement uses TRBV5-6 and TRBJ2-5; 9 nucleotides agree with TRBD2. Trimming cost V 4 bases and J 11 bases; bases outside gene matches: 18. Germline lookup yields CDR1 SGHDT and CDR2 YYEEEE. The CDR3 totals 16 residues. CDR3 residues: CASSASSGNSVGEQYF. The CDR3 nucleotides are TGTGCCAGCAGCGCCTCTAGCGGGAATAGTGTGGGGGAGCAGTACTTC.

The chain is built from TRBV27 and TRBJ2-7; 11 bases map to TRBD2. After removal of 6 bases from V and 4 bases from J, the junction contained 5 bases not matched to a gene. The CDR3 sequence is 14 residues long. Germline V gene data show CDR1 as MNHEY and CDR2 as SMNVEV (reference sequence). CDR3 nucleotides: TGTGCCAGCAGCCTCAGGACTAGCGGGTACGAGCAGTACTTC. It codes for CASSLRTSGYEQYF.

The V call is TRBV6-4, the J call TRBJ2-5; TRBD1 matches at 9 bases. Germline trimming cut 4 bases from V and 0 bases from J; bases unmatched to any gene: 6. CDR1 and CDR2 (germline): MRHNA, SNTAGT. This CDR3 is built from 16 residues. CDR3 nucleotides: TGTGCCAGCAGTGGGGACAGGGAGGGTAACCAAGAGACCCAGTACTTC. Translating it yields CASSGDREGNQETQYF.

The DNA of the CDR3 is TGTGCCTGGAGTTGGGGCGAGGAGACCCAGTACTTC. Translating gives CAWSWGEETQYF. The V gene is TRBV30, the J gene TRBJ2-5, with a possible D match to TRBD1 (5 bases). The CDR3 sequence is 12 residues long. Germline CDR1 reads GTSNPN; CDR2 reads SVGIG (reference sequence). Trimming took 2 bases from V and 5 from J, leaving 9 bases between them.

The chain is built from TRBV12-5 and TRBJ2-7, with a possible D match to TRBD2 (6 bases). Trimming took off 0 bases at V and 5 bases at J, with 20 bases between the two ends. Looked up from germline, CDR1 is LGHNT and CDR2 is FRNRAP. The CDR3 is 17 amino acids. In nucleotides, the CDR3 is TGTGCTAGTGGTTTGGTACCCCGACCCTCACTAGCTGACGAGCAGTACTTC. Translation gives CASGLVPRPSLADEQYF.

The chain carries TRBV29-1 and TRBJ1-1, with 8 bases fitting TRBD1. Germline lookup yields CDR1 SQVTM and CDR2 ANQGSEA. The CDR3 has 14 residues. V gave up 7 bases and J gave up 7 bases; unmatched junction bases: 14. CDR3 nucleotides: TGCAGCGCTGGACAGGGTGACCCCCGAGGTGAAGCTTTCTTT. As protein: CSAGQGDPRGEAFF.

The chain recombines TRBV11-3 with TRBJ1-2; 10 bases align to TRBD1. Germline assignment: CDR1 SGHNT and CDR2 YENEEA. J lost 10 bases, V lost 4 bases, and 6 bases had no gene match. The CDR3 contains 13 residues. CDR3 residues: CASSSPGQGIYTF. As DNA, the CDR3 is TGTGCCAGCAGCTCGCCGGGACAGGGGATCTACACCTTC.

This chain uses TRBV30 with TRBJ2-2, with TRBD2 identical over 11 bases. There are 15 residues in the CDR3. CDR1 and CDR2 (germline): GTSNPN, SVGIG (reference sequence). V gave up 2 bases and J gave up 2 bases; unmatched junction bases: 1. CDR3 sequence reads: CAWSLAGGNTGELFF. As DNA, the CDR3 is TGTGCCTGGAGTCTAGCGGGAGGTAACACCGGGGAGCTGTTTTTT.

The chain recombines TRBV12-5 with TRBJ2-5, with 7 bases lining up with TRBD2. Germline values: CDR1 LGHNT, CDR2 FRNRAP. This CDR3 has 13 residues. V was pared by 4 bases and J by 1 base, with 0 bases of the junction left unmatched. This CDR3 reads CASGSSGQETQYF. The CDR3 nucleotides are TGTGCTAGTGGTTCTAGCGGCCAAGAGACCCAGTACTTC.

The chain uses TRBV19 and TRBJ2-6; D is perhaps TRBD2 (5 bases). Deletions cut 4 bases from V and 0 bases from J, with 10 bases between. The germline V gene encodes CDR1 LNHDA and CDR2 SQIVND (reference sequence). This CDR3 spans 16 amino acids. This chain's CDR3 is CASSRAAHSGANVLTF. In DNA, the CDR3 is TGTGCCAGTAGTAGAGCGGCCCACTCTGGGGCCAACGTCCTGACTTTC.

V gene TRBV27 combines with J gene TRBJ2-2, with D perhaps TRBD2 (5 bases). V lost 4 bases to trimming and J lost 6 bases, with 12 bases between them. The CDR3 is 14 amino acids. Looked up from germline, CDR1 is MNHEY and CDR2 is SMNVEV (reference sequence). CDR3: CASSSTDWAGELFF. CDR3 coding DNA: TGTGCCAGCAGTTCCACGGACTGGGCCGGGGAGCTGTTTTTT.

This sequence joins TRBV6-1 and TRBJ2-2, with TRBD1 matching over 9 bases. Germline-derived CDR1 and CDR2 are MNHNS and SASEGT. This CDR3 has 14 residues. The junction had 6 bases not matched to a gene; V was cut back by 6 bases and J by 7 bases. The CDR3 sequence: CASSAGQGNGELFF. In nucleotides, the CDR3 is TGTGCCAGCAGCGCGGGACAGGGAAACGGGGAGCTGTTTTTT.

The V gene is TRBV25-1, the J gene TRBJ2-7; 10 bases line up with TRBD2. J lost 3 bases, V lost 6 bases, and 5 bases had no gene match. The CDR3 loop spans 14 amino acids. Germline assignment: CDR1 MGHDK and CDR2 SYGVNS. This CDR3 is CASRSGTSVYEQYF. For the CDR3, the DNA is TGTGCCAGCAGGTCCGGGACTAGCGTCTACGAGCAGTACTTC.

Comments on this clone: At one of its ends the junction is not consistent with the germline gene, which may arise from a read error. This chain connects TRBV30 to TRBJ2-7, with TRBD2 identical over 11 bases. CDR3 size: 12 residues. Germline-derived CDR1 and CDR2 are GTSNPN and SVGIG (reference sequence). The CDR3 region has the DNA TGTGCCTGGAGTGTTGGGCTAGCGGGAGGTAGCTTC. Translating it yields CAWSVGLAGGSF.

The CDR3 sequence: CASMRENTEAFF. CDR3 bases: TGTGCCAGCATGCGGGAAAACACTGAAGCTTTCTTT. V and J are TRBV2 and TRBJ1-1; no definite D call. Per germline, CDR1 SNHLY and CDR2 FYNNEI. Deletions cut 7 bases from V and 2 bases from J, with 8 bases between. CDR3 length equals 12 residues.

The chain couples TRBV18 to TRBJ2-5, with 12 positions matching TRBD2. J lost 1 base, V lost 4 bases, and 13 bases had no gene match. In germline, CDR1 is KGHSH, CDR2 LQKENI. The CDR3 contains 19 residues. CDR3 in DNA: TGTGCCAGCTCACAACTATCTAGCGGGGGGGCCCGCAGCCAAGAGACCCAGTACTTC. Residues: CASSQLSSGGARSQETQYF.

V is TRBV7-9 and J is TRBJ2-7; D remains ambiguous. Germline V gives CDR1 SEHNR, CDR2 FQNEAQ (reference sequence). There are 11 residues in the CDR3. V lost 6 bases, J lost 7 bases, and 10 bases lay in between. The CDR3 DNA sequence: TGTGCCAGCAGTCTTCTTCTTGAGCAGTACTTC. Protein sequence: CASSLLLEQYF.

This chain uses TRBV6-5 with TRBJ2-3; 8 bases match TRBD1. CDR1 and CDR2 (germline): MNHEY, SVGAGI. The CDR3 sequence is 15 residues long. The V gene end was trimmed by 0 bases and the J gene end by 6 bases; junction bases not matched to a gene: 5. CDR3 in amino acids: CASSYSDRGGDTQYF. Written as DNA, the CDR3 is TGTGCCAGCAGTTACTCTGACAGGGGCGGCGATACGCAGTATTTT.

This sequence joins TRBV7-2 and TRBJ1-2; 9 bases are a match to TRBD1. Germline values: CDR1 SGHTA, CDR2 FQGNSA. The CDR3 has 14 amino acids. V gave up 6 bases and J gave up 2 bases; unmatched junction bases: 4. CDR3 residues: CASSTGGTNYGYTF. CDR3 bases: TGTGCCAGCAGTACAGGGGGCACAAACTATGGCTACACCTTC.

CDR3: CASSYKGLATDTQYF. The CDR3 nucleotides are TGTGCCAGCAGTTACAAGGGACTAGCCACCGATACGCAGTATTTT. The gene calls are TRBV6-5 and TRBJ2-3; 9 nucleotides match TRBD2. CDR1 MNHEY and CDR2 SVGAGI come from the germline V gene. The CDR3 totals 15 residues. J gave up 6 bases and V 2 bases, and 6 bases lay outside the gene matches.

This chain links TRBV29-1 with TRBJ2-1; TRBD1 aligns across 8 bases. This CDR3 has 12 residues. CDR1 SQVTM and CDR2 ANQGSEA come from the germline V gene. The V segment lost 7 bases and the J segment 8 bases; nucleotides outside the gene matches: 7. CDR3: CSANRGFDEQFF. CDR3 DNA sequence: TGCAGCGCAAACAGGGGGTTCGATGAGCAGTTCTTC.

The chain uses TRBV5-6 and TRBJ1-2; 12 positions agree with TRBD1. The length of the CDR3 is 18 residues. V lost 4 bases, J lost 1 base, and 11 bases stayed unmatched. Germline V gives CDR1 SGHDT, CDR2 YYEEEE. CDR3 region: CASSRTPGQGALNYGYTF. In DNA, the CDR3 is TGTGCCAGCAGCCGAACCCCGGGACAGGGGGCCCTTAACTATGGCTACACCTTC.

The chain carries TRBV5-6 and TRBJ1-2; 11 nucleotides line up with TRBD1. The CDR3 is 17 amino acids. Germline assignment: CDR1 SGHDT and CDR2 YYEEEE. The V segment lost 6 bases and the J segment 0 bases; nucleotides outside the gene matches: 10. DNA for the CDR3: TGTGCCAGCAATACACCGGGACAGGGGGGTTCTAACTATGGCTACACCTTC. It specifies CASNTPGQGGSNYGYTF.